The 21 T cell receptor beta chains presented below share a single source sample, sequenced in a study of blood T cell repertoires in COVID-19. Assay used: immunoSEQ multiplex PCR; TCRdb lists only in-frame clones, some missing. Seen here are 100,000 or so clones, about 88% observed once, and the top ten hold approximately 7%. Sequencing was carried out using peripheral blood. The receptors were sampled from a man aged 25-45 years in a cohort sampled during active COVID-19.

V is TRBV10-3 and J is TRBJ1-6; no firm D call. CDR3 length: 16 residues. The germline gives CDR1 ENHRY, CDR2 SYGVKD. Trimming took 3 bases from V and 0 from J, leaving 9 bases between them. In DNA form, the CDR3 reads TGTGCCATCAGTGAAGTCCTAAGCTCCTATAATTCACCCCTCCACTTT. Its translation: CAISEVLSSYNSPLHF.

This clone was detected a few times. The chain employs TRBV7-9 and TRBJ1-2; TRBD1 aligns across 7 bases. CDR3 length: 16 amino acids. Germline V lookup: CDR1 SEHNR, CDR2 FQNEAQ (reference sequence). V trimming: 2 bases; J trimming: 3 bases; junction bases outside the gene matches: 9. CDR3 protein: CASSLLGRDSYYGYTF. The CDR3 bases are TGTGCCAGCAGCTTATTGGGACGGGACAGCTACTATGGCTACACCTTC.

The rearrangement uses TRBV30 and TRBJ2-1, with 13 bases that match TRBD2. The germline gives CDR1 GTSNPN, CDR2 SVGIG (reference sequence). This CDR3 region has 18 residues. Trimming removed 0 bases from V and 6 bases from J; junction bases left unmatched: 11. The CDR3 bases are TGTGCCTGGAGTGTACTTCTCACTAGCGGGGGGGCAGGCAATGAGCAGTTCTTC. Encoded protein: CAWSVLLTSGGAGNEQFF.

This chain uses TRBV5-6 with TRBJ2-2; tentatively, D is TRBD1 (6 bases). Germline values: CDR1 SGHDT, CDR2 YYEEEE. Trimming stripped 1 base from V and 5 bases from J, with 9 bases between. The CDR3 is 14 residues long. The CDR3 nucleotides read TGTGCCAGCAGCTTGACAGGGAATACCGGGGAGCTGTTTTTT. Translation gives CASSLTGNTGELFF. Combining the CDR3 with reference TRBV5-6 and TRBJ2-2 gives the whole variable domain DAGVTQSPTHLIKTRGQQVTLRCSPKSGHDTVSWYQQALGQGPQFIFQYYEEEERQRGNFPDRFSGHQFPNYSSELNVNALLLGDSALYLCASSLTGNTGELFFGEGSRLTVL.

This clone was found once. The chain carries TRBV5-6 and TRBJ2-1; TRBD2 agrees at 8 bases. With V trimmed by 4 bases and J by 1 base, 1 base remained unmatched. This CDR3 is 14 amino acids long. Germline assignment: CDR1 SGHDT and CDR2 YYEEEE. The CDR3 region is CASSAGGSYNEQFF. In nucleotides, the CDR3 is TGTGCCAGCAGCGCGGGGGGTTCCTACAATGAGCAGTTCTTC.

In this sample, this clone turned up many times. J is TRBJ1-6 and V is TRBV19; D may be TRBD1 (5 bases). Germline V gene lookup returns CDR1 LNHDA and CDR2 SQIVND (reference sequence). The CDR3 is made up of 13 amino acids. V lost 8 bases and J 7 bases, leaving 12 bases between the germline ends. CDR3 in DNA: TGTGCCAGTTCCTCCAGGGTCAATTCACCCCTCCACTTT. Its translation: CASSSRVNSPLHF.

This clone was counted a few times. This sequence joins TRBV9 and TRBJ1-5; TRBD1 is a possible D gene (5 bases). Trimming cost V 3 bases and J 3 bases, with 13 bases left between them. The CDR3 covers 15 residues. Germline assignment: CDR1 SGDLS and CDR2 YYNGEE. CDR3 DNA sequence: TGTGCCAGCAGCGGCTCCGACAGCGACAATCAGCCCCAGCATTTT. Amino acids: CASSGSDSDNQPQHF.

The chain employs TRBV7-2 and TRBJ1-4; 10 nucleotides agree with TRBD1. Unmatched junction bases numbered 7, after V lost 3 bases and J lost 3 bases. The germline gives CDR1 SGHTA, CDR2 FQGNSA. This CDR3 comprises 17 residues. The CDR3 protein is CASSLTGGNRPNEKLFF. In DNA form, the CDR3 reads TGTGCCAGCAGCTTGACAGGGGGCAATCGCCCTAATGAAAAACTGTTTTTT.

The CDR3 is CASSLGGVGNQPQHF. The CDR3 region has the DNA TGTGCCAGCAGCTTGGGCGGAGTTGGCAATCAGCCCCAGCATTTT. The chain combines TRBV5-6 with TRBJ1-5; no firm D call. The CDR3 extends over 15 amino acids. Trimming left V 0 bases short and J 2 bases short, with 9 bases between. Germline CDR1 and CDR2: SGHDT and YYEEEE. Full variable domain (rest looked up from reference TRBV5-6 and TRBJ1-5): DAGVTQSPTHLIKTRGQQVTLRCSPKSGHDTVSWYQQALGQGPQFIFQYYEEEERQRGNFPDRFSGHQFPNYSSELNVNALLLGDSALYLCASSLGGVGNQPQHFGDGTRLSIL.

In DNA form, the CDR3 reads TGCGCCACGACTAAGGGGGACCCCTCCTACAATGAGCAGTTCTTC. This codes for CATTKGDPSYNEQFF. The chain uses TRBV5-1 and TRBJ2-1; a possible D gene is TRBD1 (6 bases). V lost 9 bases to trimming and J lost 0 bases, with 16 bases between them. CDR3 length equals 15 residues. Germline values: CDR1 SGHRS, CDR2 YFSETQ.

This clone was found a few times. The chain is built from TRBV7-3 and TRBJ1-6; TRBD1 is a possible D gene (5 bases). V gave up 0 bases and J gave up 4 bases, with 7 bases separating them. CDR1 and CDR2 from the germline V gene are SGHTA and FQGTGA. CDR3 length: 15 residues. CDR3 sequence: CASSLTGDYNSPLHF. The DNA for the CDR3 is TGTGCCAGCAGCTTAACAGGGGATTATAATTCACCCCTCCACTTT.

The chain carries TRBV3-1 (or the pseudogene TRBV3-2) and TRBJ1-1; D call uncertain. Trimming cost V 4 bases and J 1 base, with 10 bases left between them. The germline CDR1 and CDR2 sequences are LGHDT and YNNKEL (reference sequence). The CDR3 consists of 14 residues. CDR3 coding DNA: TGTGCCAGCAGCCCCTTTGGGCGGAACACTGAAGCTTTCTTT. Translating gives CASSPFGRNTEAFF.

V is TRBV5-1 and J is TRBJ1-2; maybe TRBD1 (5 bases). The ends were cut back, 0 bases at V and 7 bases at J, with 13 bases in the middle. The CDR3 runs to 14 residues. CDR1 is SGHRS, CDR2 YFSETQ, per germline. The CDR3 spells CASSLAGQGSGYTF. CDR3 nucleotides: TGCGCCAGCAGCTTGGCTGGCCAGGGAAGTGGCTACACCTTC.

This chain connects TRBV18 to TRBJ2-1; a weak D match, TRBD1 (6 bases). V gave up 3 bases and J gave up 7 bases, with 16 bases separating them. Germline assignment: CDR1 KGHSH and CDR2 LQKENI. CDR3 size: 15 residues. The CDR3 protein is CASSPRDKSRNEQFF. CDR3 nucleotides: TGTGCCAGCTCACCCAGGGACAAATCACGGAATGAGCAGTTCTTC.

The V and J genes are TRBV6-2 or TRBV6-3 and TRBJ2-3; TRBD1 agrees at 8 bases. Trimming at V came to 5 bases and at J to 2 bases, leaving 6 bases not matched to a gene. The CDR3 length is 15 residues. Germline CDR1 MNHEY, CDR2 SVGEGT. The CDR3 protein is CASSQGQGNTDTQYF. In DNA, the CDR3 is TGTGCCAGCAGTCAAGGACAGGGTAACACAGATACGCAGTATTTT.

The chain couples TRBV4-3 to TRBJ2-7; 10 bases are a match to TRBD1. Per germline, CDR1 LGHNA and CDR2 YSLEER. CDR3 size: 15 residues. V gave up 5 bases and J gave up 4 bases; unmatched junction bases: 8. CDR3 DNA sequence: TGCGCCAGCAGCAGCCCCGGGACAGGGGTTTACGAGCAGTACTTC. Amino acids: CASSSPGTGVYEQYF.

V gene TRBV28 combines with J gene TRBJ2-5; 11 positions agree with TRBD1. CDR1 and CDR2 (germline): MDHEN, SYDVKM. The V segment lost 5 bases and the J segment 4 bases; nucleotides outside the gene matches: 6. The CDR3 runs to 15 residues. This chain's CDR3 is CASSVPGTGGETQYF. The CDR3 DNA follows: TGTGCCAGCAGTGTCCCCGGGACAGGGGGAGAGACCCAGTACTTC.

The chain recombines TRBV19 with TRBJ2-7; tentatively, D is TRBD1 (6 bases). CDR1 and CDR2 (germline): LNHDA, SQIVND (reference sequence). The CDR3 consists of 17 residues. Trimming stripped 3 bases from V and 4 bases from J, with 22 bases between. CDR3 loop: CASSMDTGTGSLYEQYF. For the CDR3, the DNA is TGTGCCAGTAGTATGGACACAGGGACGGGATCCCTGTACGAGCAGTACTTC.

V gene TRBV25-1 combines with J gene TRBJ2-2; tentative D call: TRBD1 (5 bases). The germline V gene has CDR1 MGHDK and CDR2 SYGVNS. The CDR3 is made up of 16 amino acids. V lost 0 bases to trimming and J lost 5 bases, with 13 bases between them. This CDR3 reads CASSEYGAGSTGELFF. In nucleotides, the CDR3 is TGTGCCAGCAGTGAATATGGGGCAGGGTCAACCGGGGAGCTGTTTTTT. The whole variable domain, filled in from reference TRBV25-1 and TRBJ2-2, reads EADIYQTPRYLVIGTGKKITLECSQTMGHDKMYWYQQDPGMELHLIHYSYGVNSTEKGDLSSESTVSRIRTEHFPLTLESARPSHTSQYLCASSEYGAGSTGELFFGEGSRLTVL.

The chain carries TRBV30 and TRBJ2-3, with TRBD2 matching 13 bases. V was clipped by 8 bases and J by 5 bases; unmatched bases: 4. Germline V lookup: CDR1 GTSNPN, CDR2 SVGIG (reference sequence). The length of the CDR3 is 13 residues. The DNA of the CDR3 is TGTGCCGGAAGGACTAGCGGGGGAGATACGCAGTATTTT. Translation gives CAGRTSGGDTQYF.

This clone was picked up one time. V gene TRBV7-3 combines with J gene TRBJ2-2; 7 bases match TRBD1. The germline CDR1 and CDR2 sequences are SGHTA and FQGTGA. J gave up 3 bases and V 1 base, and 2 bases lay outside the gene matches. The CDR3 has 15 amino acids. As DNA, the CDR3 is TGTGCCAGCAGCTTAAGACAGGGTGACACCGGGGAGCTGTTTTTT. It specifies CASSLRQGDTGELFF.